One and the same sample provided the 8 T cell receptor beta chains below, sequenced in a study of response to subunit inactivated influenza vaccine. Using its own MiXCR run on the RT-PCR reads, TCRdb lists one record per CDR3 protein. The sample has over 400,000 distinct CDR3 sequences, about an eighth seen once. Sample: PBMCs from blood, taken 40 to 50 days after vaccination. The receptors were sampled from a middle-aged man who received an inactivated influenza vaccine.

This clonotype was found a few times. This sequence joins TRBV5-1 and TRBJ2-3; 10 nucleotides line up with TRBD2. CDR3 length: 16 residues. V gave up 1 base and J gave up 5 bases; unmatched junction bases: 7. CDR1 is SGHRS and CDR2 is YFSETQ in the germline V gene. The CDR3 bases are TGCGCCAGCAGCTTGCCGCTAGCGGGAGCGATAGATACGCAGTATTTT. Translated: CASSLPLAGAIDTQYF.

The gene calls are TRBV3-1 and TRBJ2-1; 9 bases map to TRBD2. V shed 3 bases and J 2 bases; nucleotides not matched to a gene: 11. The CDR3 totals 18 residues. CDR1 and CDR2 from the germline V gene are LGHDT and YNNKEL (reference sequence). For the CDR3, the DNA is TGTGCCAGCAGCCAGCTCAGTTCGCTAGCGGGACCCTACAATGAGCAGTTCTTC. This codes for CASSQLSSLAGPYNEQFF.

This clonotype was seen a handful of times. CDR3 DNA: TGTGCCAGCAGTCCCGACAGGGGGCACTCTGGGGCGCAGTACTTC. Translating it yields CASSPDRGHSGAQYF. The V gene is TRBV12-3 or TRBV12-4, the J gene TRBJ2-7, with TRBD1 identical over 10 bases. Unmatched junction bases numbered 13, after V lost 5 bases and J lost 9 bases. The length of the CDR3 is 15 residues.

This clonotype turned up a few times. The chain employs TRBV7-2 and TRBJ2-2; 7 nucleotides agree with TRBD2. Losses at the gene ends were 5 bases for V and 3 bases for J; bases not matched to a gene: 3. Germline CDR1 is SGHTA and CDR2 is FQGNSA. The CDR3 has 14 residues. The DNA for the CDR3 is TGTGCCAGCAGCGAGGCGGGGGACACCGGGGAGCTGTTTTTT. Translating it yields CASSEAGDTGELFF.

There are many counts of this clonotype. CDR3 residues: CASRITGGGYTF. For the CDR3, the DNA is TGTGCCAGCAGAATTACAGGGGGAGGCTACACCTTC. The genes are TRBV12-3 or TRBV12-4 and TRBJ1-2; 8 bases match TRBD1. J lost 8 bases, V lost 6 bases, and 5 bases had no gene match. The CDR3 is 12 amino acids.

The sample holds a few counts of this clonotype. The chain is built from TRBV13 and TRBJ1-2, with TRBD1 as a possible D gene (5 bases). From germline, CDR1 is PRHDT and CDR2 FYEKMQ (reference sequence). CDR3 length: 15 residues. Deletions cut 2 bases from V and 6 bases from J, with 16 bases between. The CDR3 loop is CASSLIGRVEDGYTF. The CDR3 DNA follows: TGTGCCAGCAGCTTAATTGGCAGGGTGGAGGATGGCTACACCTTC.

The chain links TRBV6-5 to TRBJ2-2; 9 bases align to TRBD1. Germline CDR1 and CDR2: MNHEY and SVGAGI. Losses at the gene ends were 1 base for V and 5 bases for J; bases not matched to a gene: 5. There are 16 residues in the CDR3. In DNA form, the CDR3 reads TGTGCCAGCAGTTACTTTAGGGGACAGGGTACCGGGGAGCTGTTTTTT. This encodes CASSYFRGQGTGELFF.

A few counts support this clonotype. V usage is TRBV12-3 or TRBV12-4 and J usage is TRBJ1-6; D is ambiguous. The CDR3 is 13 residues long. Trimming shortened V by 2 bases and J by 13 bases, and 12 bases separated the two germline ends. CDR3 sequence (DNA): TGTGCCAGCAGTTTACGTGAGAAGCTGCCCCTCCACTTT. It translates to CASSLREKLPLHF.